Only a few counts were recorded for the clone carrying this T cell receptor (beta chain). The antigen is not known. This entry comes from a study of CD8 T cells in ankylosing spondylitis. Study-wide findings and caveats: For ankylosing spondylitis blood, a TCR beta motif of 7 or 8 highly homologous variants appeared characteristic.

V dropped 7 bases and J dropped 8; count of bases not matched to a gene: 8. Germline CDR1 reads SGHTA; CDR2 reads FQGNSA. The CDR3 totals 13 residues. TCRdb re-analysed the 5' RACE reads in MiXCR, keeping a single row per CDR3 protein. The sample includes roughly 470,000 distinct CDR3 sequences, roughly a quarter of them seen just once. The rearrangement uses TRBV7-2 and TRBJ1-2; 9 bases are a match to TRBD1. The sequence derives from a male donor with ankylosing spondylitis. The material sequenced was blood, either unsorted or a sorted T cell fraction (not recorded which). The CDR3 reads CASTPDRGGGYTF. As DNA, the CDR3 is TGTGCCAGCACCCCAGACAGGGGGGGAGGCTACACCTTC.